These 29 T cell receptor beta chains were sequenced from one sample in a study of T cells in Graves' hyperthyroidism and ophthalmopathy. Template material for amplifying TCR beta CDR3 regions consisted of RNA transcripts. TCR CDR3 underwent first-round RT-PCR with the HTBI primer set. From the multiplex PCR reads, TCRdb called clonotypes with MiXCR, one entry per CDR3 protein. The sample holds hundreds of thousands of distinct CDR3 sequences, approximately 15% seen once. Sequencing input: blood. The receptors shown here come from a woman aged 40 to 50 with Graves' ophthalmopathy.

This clonotype was counted many times. The J gene is TRBJ2-1, the V gene TRBV7-8, with no clear D. V lost 2 bases, J lost 0 bases, and 11 bases lay in between. This CDR3 is 16 amino acids long. From germline, CDR1 is SGHVS and CDR2 FQNEAQ. The CDR3 sequence: CASSLTRESSYNEQFF. CDR3 DNA: TGTGCCAGCAGCTTAACCCGAGAGAGCTCCTACAATGAGCAGTTCTTC. The complete variable domain, with remaining parts taken from reference TRBV7-8 and TRBJ2-1, reads GAGVSQSPRYKVAKRGQDVALRCDPISGHVSLFWYQQALGQGPEFLTYFQNEAQLDKSGLPSDRFFAERPEGSVSTLKIQRTQQEDSAVYLCASSLTRESSYNEQFFGPGTRLTVL.

This clonotype was seen only a few times. The chain is built from TRBV7-9 and TRBJ1-6; no clear D. V lost 6 bases and J lost 9, with 9 bases in between. Germline V gene lookup returns CDR1 SEHNR and CDR2 FQNEAQ (reference sequence). The CDR3 has 12 amino acids. This CDR3 reads CASSPTGSPLHF. CDR3 bases: TGTGCCAGCAGTCCGACGGGTTCACCCCTCCACTTT.

This clonotype was counted between two and nine times. This chain links TRBV14 with TRBJ2-7; tentative D call: TRBD2 (5 bases). This CDR3 is 14 amino acids long. The germline V gene has CDR1 SGHDN and CDR2 FVKESK. Trimming removed 4 bases at V and 6 bases at J, with 16 bases between. The CDR3 protein is CASSPSLGLREQYF. The CDR3 DNA reads TGTGCCAGCAGCCCTTCACTAGGACTCCGCGAGCAGTACTTC.

This clonotype was found many times. This chain links TRBV27 with TRBJ2-7, with D possibly called TRBD1 or TRBD2 (5 bases each). Germline V gives CDR1 MNHEY, CDR2 SMNVEV (reference sequence). This CDR3 is 14 amino acids long. Trimming stripped 5 bases from V and 2 bases from J, with 13 bases between. The DNA for the CDR3 is TGTGCCAGCAGTGGACGGGACGGGACCTACGAGCAGTACTTC. Its translation is CASSGRDGTYEQYF.

This clonotype was seen a handful of times. This chain uses TRBV15 with TRBJ1-4; weak D call: TRBD1 (5 bases). The germline V gene has CDR1 LNHNV and CDR2 YYDKDF (reference sequence). CDR3 size: 16 residues. Trimming pared 0 bases from V and 0 bases from J, leaving 8 bases between. The CDR3 coding sequence is TGTGCCACCAGCAGAGATCTGGACACAACTAATGAAAAACTGTTTTTT. This encodes CATSRDLDTTNEKLFF.

This clonotype was observed at least ten times. The chain combines TRBV28 with TRBJ2-7, with 7 bases identical to TRBD1. Per the germline V gene, CDR1 is MDHEN and CDR2 is SYDVKM. The J segment lost 2 bases and the V segment lost 6 bases, leaving 4 bases of the junction unmatched. The CDR3 length is 13 residues. The CDR3 spells CASSPGQTYEQYF. In nucleotides, the CDR3 is TGTGCCAGCAGCCCGGGACAGACCTACGAGCAGTACTTC.

This clonotype has at least ten counts. V and J are TRBV28 and TRBJ2-3; D tentatively reads TRBD1 or TRBD2 (7 bases each). Germline loops: CDR1 MDHEN, CDR2 SYDVKM. The CDR3 totals 13 residues. The germline V and J ends were trimmed by 5 bases and 7 bases, with 13 bases remaining between them. The CDR3 DNA sequence: TGTGCCAGCAGTCGACAGGGAGGGTATACGCAGTATTTT. Residues: CASSRQGGYTQYF.

A few counts support this clonotype. One end of the junction is discordant with germline, which a read error may explain. In DNA form, the CDR3 reads TGTGCCAGCAGTAAGGCAGGGCTAGCGGGAGCCAAAACCATTCAGTACTTC. Its protein is CASSKAGLAGAKTIQYF. The gene calls are TRBV6-1 and TRBJ2-4; 10 positions match TRBD2. Germline loops: CDR1 MNHNS, CDR2 SASEGT. This CDR3 has 17 residues.

This clonotype came up a few times. This chain uses TRBV11-2 with TRBJ2-1; D call uncertain. V was cut by 0 bases and J by 8 bases, with 2 bases left in between. CDR3 length equals 11 residues. In germline, CDR1 is SGHAT, CDR2 FQNNGV. The CDR3 DNA reads as TGTGCCAGCAGCTTAGAAGATGAGCAGTTCTTC. Residues: CASSLEDEQFF.

This clonotype was seen many times. The V and J genes are TRBV11-1 and TRBJ1-1; TRBD1 might be the D (6 bases). Germline V gives CDR1 SGHAT, CDR2 FQDESV (reference sequence). The CDR3 is 17 residues long. V lost 5 bases, J lost 3 bases, and 22 bases lay in between. The chain's CDR3 is CASSQQFSYRVDTEAFF. CDR3 bases: TGTGCCAGCAGCCAACAGTTTTCTTACAGGGTTGACACTGAAGCTTTCTTT.

This clonotype was recorded many times. The gene calls are TRBV5-1 and TRBJ1-2, with D unclear. V dropped 2 bases and J dropped 8 bases, with 13 bases sitting between them. Germline V lookup: CDR1 SGHRS, CDR2 YFSETQ. This CDR3 is built from 13 residues. The CDR3 sequence is CASSFTAGEGYTF. CDR3 nucleotides: TGCGCCAGCAGCTTCACGGCAGGAGAAGGCTACACCTTC.

This clonotype has a count of ten or more. V usage is TRBV3-1 and J usage is TRBJ1-2; D unclear. This CDR3 region has 14 residues. Germline V gives CDR1 LGHDT, CDR2 YNNKEL (reference sequence). With 1 base removed from V and 3 bases from J, the gap between germline ends came to 9 bases. The CDR3 loop reads CASSQGAFYYGYTF. The CDR3 DNA reads TGTGCCAGCAGCCAAGGGGCCTTTTACTATGGCTACACCTTC. The full variable domain, with the rest looked up from reference TRBV3-1 and TRBJ1-2, is DTAVSQTPKYLVTQMGNDKSIKCEQNLGHDTMYWYKQDSKKFLKIMFSYNNKELIINETVPNRFSPKSPDKAHLNLHINSLELGDSAVYFCASSQGAFYYGYTFGSGTRLTVV.

This clonotype has just a few counts. The V and J genes are TRBV6-1 and TRBJ1-2, with D tentatively TRBD1 (6 bases). The CDR3 totals 14 residues. The V and J ends lost 5 bases and 8 bases respectively, with 18 bases between them. From germline, CDR1 is MNHNS and CDR2 SASEGT. The CDR3 bases are TGTGCCAGCAGTCCTCGGACAGATGGATGGGGCTACACCTTC. Protein: CASSPRTDGWGYTF.

CDR3 DNA sequence: TGTGCCAGCCCGGACCCGCTAGCGGGAGCCAGCACAGATACGCAGTATTTT. Translation gives CASPDPLAGASTDTQYF. This chain links TRBV28 with TRBJ2-3; 10 positions match TRBD2. This CDR3 contains 17 residues. Germline V CDR1 and CDR2: MDHEN, SYDVKM. The ends lost 8 bases at V and 0 bases at J; junction bases unmatched: 11. Full variable domain (missing parts from reference TRBV28 and TRBJ2-3): DVKVTQSSRYLVKRTGEKVFLECVQDMDHENMFWYRQDPGLGLRLIYFSYDVKMKEKGDIPEGYSVSREKKERFSLILESASTNQTSMYLCASPDPLAGASTDTQYFGPGTRLTVL.

This clonotype was detected ten times or more. The chain joins TRBV20-1 to TRBJ2-1, with TRBD1 matching over 9 bases. The germline gives CDR1 DFQATT, CDR2 SNEGSKA (reference sequence). There are 14 residues in the CDR3. The V segment lost 2 bases and the J segment 5 bases; nucleotides outside the gene matches: 4. Written as DNA, the CDR3 is TGCAGTGCTAGACGCGGACAGGGGAACAATGAGCAGTTCTTC. Amino acids: CSARRGQGNNEQFF.

This clonotype appeared a few times. The chain recombines TRBV6-1 with TRBJ2-5, with no clear D. CDR1 is MNHNS, CDR2 SASEGT, per germline. Trimming cost V 7 bases and J 0 bases, with 12 bases left between them. The CDR3 runs 14 residues. The CDR3 DNA sequence: TGTGCCAGCAACAAGGGCCAGTACCAAGAGACCCAGTACTTC. It encodes CASNKGQYQETQYF.

The chain carries TRBV28 and TRBJ2-6; D is ambiguous. The CDR3 spans 17 residues. The germline V gene encodes CDR1 MDHEN and CDR2 SYDVKM. V was trimmed by 6 bases and J by 4 bases, leaving 19 bases between them. The CDR3 loop is CASSPGSYHGGANVLTF. The CDR3 DNA is TGTGCCAGCAGCCCCGGGTCGTACCACGGGGGGGCCAACGTCCTGACTTTC. Together with reference TRBV28 and TRBJ2-6, the CDR3 gives the full variable domain: DVKVTQSSRYLVKRTGEKVFLECVQDMDHENMFWYRQDPGLGLRLIYFSYDVKMKEKGDIPEGYSVSREKKERFSLILESASTNQTSMYLCASSPGSYHGGANVLTFGAGSRLTVL.

This clonotype was observed a handful of times. This chain connects TRBV6-1 to TRBJ2-1; 9 nucleotides agree with TRBD2. Germline-derived CDR1 and CDR2 are MNHNS and SASEGT. The CDR3 is 15 residues long. The junction had 9 bases not matched to a gene; V was cut back by 8 bases and J by 4 bases. Written as DNA, the CDR3 is TGTGCCAGCGGCGCGGGGGGGGGCGCATACAATGAGCAGTTCTTC. It encodes CASGAGGGAYNEQFF.

This chain links TRBV9 with TRBJ2-1, with D perhaps TRBD1 (6 bases). Per germline, CDR1 SGDLS and CDR2 YYNGEE. The CDR3 loop spans 16 amino acids. Between the trimmed V and J ends, which lost 3 bases and 5 bases, there was a span of 18 bases. The CDR3, as DNA: TGTGCCAGCAGCGCCGAAACAGGGTTCTGGAACAATGAGCAGTTCTTC. Residues: CASSAETGFWNNEQFF.

Concerning this clonotype itself: A much larger clone sits a single nucleotide away, making a read error possible. The rearrangement uses TRBV30 and TRBJ2-6; D ambiguous. CDR3 length: 12 amino acids. Germline V gene lookup returns CDR1 GTSNPN and CDR2 SVGIG (reference sequence). V dropped 1 base and J dropped 3 bases, with 1 base sitting between them. CDR3 region: CAWSDGANVLTF. The CDR3 DNA reads TGTGCCTGGAGTGATGGGGCCAACGTCCTGACTTTC.

The J gene is TRBJ2-3, the V gene TRBV5-1; D is possibly TRBD1 (6 bases). This CDR3 region has 14 residues. Germline CDR1 and CDR2: SGHRS and YFSETQ. Between the trimmed V and J ends, which lost 4 bases and 2 bases, there was a span of 11 bases. Here the CDR3 DNA reads TGCGCCAGCAGCGCGGACAGTTACACAGATACGCAGTATTTT. This gives the protein CASSADSYTDTQYF.

The CDR3 loop is CASSQGLAGGGNEQFF. CDR3 DNA sequence: TGTGCCAGCAGCCAAGGACTAGCGGGAGGAGGGAATGAGCAGTTCTTC. The chain uses TRBV3-1 and TRBJ2-1; 13 nucleotides line up with TRBD2. Losses at the gene ends were 1 base for V and 7 bases for J; bases not matched to a gene: 4. Germline V gene sequence: CDR1 LGHDT, CDR2 YNNKEL (reference sequence). This CDR3 comprises 16 residues.

At least ten counts were recorded for this clonotype. The chain employs TRBV5-1 and TRBJ2-7; perhaps TRBD1 as D (6 bases). The CDR3 spans 14 residues. V lost 3 bases, J lost 2 bases, and 12 bases lay in between. Germline V lookup: CDR1 SGHRS, CDR2 YFSETQ. CDR3 bases: TGCGCCAGCAGCTCCGGACAGCCTACCTACGAGCAGTACTTC. Translated, it gives CASSSGQPTYEQYF.

In this sample, this clonotype turned up a few times. The rearrangement joins TRBV2 to TRBJ2-5; no clear D. Germline values: CDR1 SNHLY, CDR2 FYNNEI. This CDR3 spans 13 amino acids. Trimming left V 10 bases short and J 4 bases short, with 16 bases between. Written as DNA, the CDR3 is TGTGCCAACCAACGTCCGGGTGGAGAGACCCAGTACTTC. Amino acids: CANQRPGGETQYF.

This clonotype was counted a few times. The chain joins TRBV24-1 to TRBJ2-5; D unresolved. This CDR3 contains 12 residues. The germline V and J ends were trimmed by 4 bases and 5 bases, with 7 bases remaining between them. The germline CDR1 and CDR2 sequences are KGHDR and SFDVKD. CDR3 loop: CATSDVGETQYF. The CDR3 DNA is TGTGCCACCAGTGACGTTGGGGAGACCCAGTACTTC.

This chain uses TRBV19 with TRBJ1-2, with 9 bases that match TRBD1. V trimming: 7 bases; J trimming: 8 bases; junction bases outside the gene matches: 17. The CDR3 covers 16 residues. CDR1 is LNHDA, CDR2 SQIVND, per germline (reference sequence). The CDR3 loop is CASTPGQGWPEAGYTF. The CDR3 region has the DNA TGTGCCAGTACCCCGGGACAGGGTTGGCCTGAGGCCGGCTACACCTTC. The complete variable domain, with remaining parts taken from reference TRBV19 and TRBJ1-2, reads DGGITQSPKYLFRKEGQNVTLSCEQNLNHDAMYWYRQDPGQGLRLIYYSQIVNDFQKGDIAEGYSVSREKKESFPLTVTSAQKNPTAFYLCASTPGQGWPEAGYTFGSGTRLTVV.

This clonotype was counted ten times or more. The gene calls are TRBV6-2 or TRBV6-3 and TRBJ2-3, with D perhaps TRBD2 (7 bases). The length of the CDR3 is 14 residues. The germline V gene encodes CDR1 MNHEY and CDR2 SVGEGT. The V end lost 5 bases, the J end lost 2 bases, and 11 bases lay between the germline ends. The chain's CDR3 is CASSPGGPTDTQYF. CDR3 DNA: TGTGCCAGCAGTCCCGGGGGGCCCACAGATACGCAGTATTTT.

This clonotype was counted at least ten times. The CDR3 bases are TGTGCCAGCAGTGAAAGGGGACAAGGGACTAGAGGGGAGACCCAGTACTTC. Amino acids: CASSERGQGTRGETQYF. This rearrangement joins TRBV2 to TRBJ2-5; 8 positions agree with TRBD2. Germline loops: CDR1 SNHLY, CDR2 FYNNEI. V shed 2 bases, J shed 5 bases, and the junction held 13 bases outside the gene matches. CDR3 size: 17 residues. Complete variable domain (other parts from reference TRBV2 and TRBJ2-5): EPEVTQTPSHQVTQMGQEVILRCVPISNHLYFYWYRQILGQKVEFLVSFYNNEISEKSEIFDDQFSVERPDGSNFTLKIRSTKLEDSAMYFCASSERGQGTRGETQYFGPGTRLLVL.

This clonotype was seen repeatedly, ten times or more. The V call is TRBV11-2, the J call TRBJ2-7; D not certain. The germline CDR1 and CDR2 sequences are SGHAT and FQNNGV. This CDR3 region has 11 residues. Trimming took 5 bases from V and 7 from J, leaving 9 bases between them. CDR3 DNA: TGTGCCAGCAGCCCACAAACGGAGCAGTACTTC. It translates to CASSPQTEQYF.